This TCR beta chain emerged from a study of regulatory T cells in long-lasting Graves disease (dated by TCRdb to the early 2020s). Study-wide context: Persistent Graves' disease meant more than 5 years of antithyroid drug treatment with TSH receptor autoantibodies that stayed positive. Persistent Graves' disease patients were compared with newly diagnosed Graves' disease patients by peripheral blood TCR sequencing and RNA sequencing. The study was conducted in China and was registered as a clinical trial. TCR sequencing covered 13 persistent and some 20 newly diagnosed Graves' disease patients, 33 samples in total. On average, persistent Graves' disease patients in the clinical cohort had been on antithyroid drugs for around ten years. Overall study results and their limits: The authors acknowledged the small sample size as a limitation that may reduce accuracy. Only peripheral blood was studied, because thyroid tissue, the primary lesion, was inaccessible. Sequencing and analysis were limited to the TCR beta chain. A larger number of public clonotypes was shared among persistent patients (around 2,500) than among newly diagnosed patients (approximately 1,000). Persistent disease showed preferential use of TRBV28, TRBJ1-2 and TRBJ2-5, whereas newly diagnosed disease favored TRBV20-1 and TRBJ2-1. Persistent Graves' disease patients showed lower TCR Shannon entropy and fewer highly expanded clones than newly diagnosed patients, suggesting clonal expansion.

Comments on this clonotype: Its antigen is currently not known. Per-nucleotide qualities are absent, and no much larger clonotype sits a single base away.

Receptor amplification or capture employed multiplex PCR. The sequencer was an Illumina HiSeq 4000. To build TCR beta libraries, CDR3 regions were amplified by Arm-PCR using iRepertoire HTBI primers. PCR products were gel purified before sequencing. The original methods were these. Across samples, around 58 TRBV and 14 TRBJ segments were identified and used for gene usage analysis of CDR3 amino acid clonotypes. COPE and FqMerger were used to merge filtered high-quality paired reads into contigs. Contigs were aligned with BLAST to IMGT TRBV, TRBD and TRBJ reference genes, and CDR3 was defined per IMGT. Any clonotype with a frequency above 0.1% was counted as a highly expanded clone. Shannon entropy was used to measure repertoire diversity, and the Gini coefficient was used to measure V-J evenness. Public clonotypes were defined as clonotypes shared by more than one individual. The public reads were quality trimmed at Q25 with fastp and then assembled into clones with MiXCR by TCRdb, keeping productive beta chains. Entries that share a CDR3 protein sequence are merged under the most common genes and DNA. For this entry, the V and J calls and clone size follow TCRdb and not the study's own pipeline. This sample comprises 400,000 or so distinct CDR3 sequences, around 24% of them detected only once. About a quarter of the sample lies in the top ten.

The sample's time point label, decoded: persistent/refractory GD, antithyroid drugs over 5 years with positive TRAb. For both TCR sequencing and RNA sequencing, RNA was extracted from PBMCs using TRIzol. The diagnosis of Graves' disease followed American Thyroid Association guidelines. The patients came from an endocrinology department in Xi'an, China. From each patient, approximately 9 milliliters of peripheral blood was collected into an EDTA anticoagulant tube. Ficoll Paque Plus density gradient separation was used to isolate PBMCs, and no further T cell sorting was performed. An Agilent 2100 Bioanalyzer and agarose gel were used to assess RNA quality, and a NanoDrop 2000 was used to measure RNA concentration. The CDR3 holds 14 amino acids from the cysteine to the phenylalanine. The only DNA kept is the CDR3, 42 bases in frame from the first base. Per the germline V gene, SQVTM is the CDR1 and ANQGSEA is the CDR2. Between the V and J ends, shortened by 4 bases and 4 bases respectively, the junction contains 14 bases.

The chain joins TRBV29-1 to TRBJ2-1; the D match is possibly TRBD1 or TRBD2, with 5 bases aligned in each. The sequence was collected from a female donor with Graves disease. Sequenced material: peripheral blood mononuclear cells (PBMCs), taken when the disease was refractory, from a patient treated with antithyroid drugs. The DNA sequence is TGCAGCGTTGGTACCGGGACGCTTTACAATGAGCAGTTCTTC. Translated, this gives CSVGTGTLYNEQFF.